The rows below give T cell receptor beta chains drawn from one sample of a study of T cell responses to AZD1222 COVID-19 vaccine. Sequenced by immunoSEQ multiplex PCR; TCRdb stores in-frame clones only, minus some. The sample consists of over 65,000 clones, about 86% of them appearing once. Material: peripheral blood, obtained on day 0 of AZD1222 vaccination. These receptor sequences come from an adult in good health. CDR3s include the opening cysteine and the closing phenylalanine or tryptophan. A D gene is named only where the DNA matches it firmly. Size is stated for part of the rows, as once, few or many counts, or as a class when the clone is expanded.

D	V	size	J	DNA	CDR3
.	TRBV18	once	TRBJ2-3	TGTGCCAGCTCACCAAACTTGGCGGGGCTCTCAGATACGCAGTATTTT	CASSPNLAGLSDTQYF
TRBD1	TRBV27	.	TRBJ1-6	TGTGCCAGCAGTTTACGGAGGGGGCAGGGGTCCTATAATTCACCCCTCCACTTT	CASSLRRGQGSYNSPLHF
.	TRBV14	.	TRBJ2-5	TGTGCCAGCAGCCAAGATAGGGGGATACAAGAGACCCAGTACTTC	CASSQDRGIQETQYF
TRBD1	TRBV7-8	.	TRBJ1-1	TGTGCCAGCAGCCGACAGGGAATTAACACTGAAGCTTTCTTT	CASSRQGINTEAFF
.	TRBV9	once	TRBJ1-2	TGTGCCAGCAGCGTCCAGGGAGGTCCCAGCTATGGCTACACCTTC	CASSVQGGPSYGYTF
TRBD1	TRBV18	.	TRBJ1-4	TGTGCCAGCTCACCGACAGGGGGCTCGAATGAAAAACTGTTTTTT	CASSPTGGSNEKLFF
.	TRBV3-1/TRBV3-2	many	TRBJ1-2	TGTGCCAGCAGCTTGGCCGACTATGGCTACACCTTC	CASSLADYGYTF
TRBD1	TRBV3-1/TRBV3-2	.	TRBJ1-2	TGTGCCAGCAGCCAAGAGACAGGGCTATATGGCTACACCTTC	CASSQETGLYGYTF
.	TRBV3-1/TRBV3-2	once	TRBJ1-1	TGTGCCAGCAGCGACGCGGGGGGTGCTGAAGCTTTCTTT	CASSDAGGAEAFF
.	TRBV16	.	TRBJ1-6	TGTGCCAGCAGCCAATCGGCGGACTACCTCCACTTT	CASSQSADYLHF
.	TRBV4-2	once	TRBJ1-3	TGTGCCAGCAGCCTGGAATGGAACTCTGGAAACACCATATATTTT	CASSLEWNSGNTIYF
.	TRBV9	.	TRBJ1-2	TGTGCCAGCAGCGTAGCTCCAGGGAACTATGGCTACACCTTC	CASSVAPGNYGYTF
.	TRBV15	.	TRBJ2-7	TGTGCCACCAGCAGAGCTGGGGGGCAGGCCTACGAGCAGTACTTC	CATSRAGGQAYEQYF
.	TRBV10-3	.	TRBJ1-1	TGTGCCATCAGTGAGCTGGGCCCGAACACTGAAGCTTTCTTT	CAISELGPNTEAFF
TRBD1	TRBV28	.	TRBJ1-5	TGTGCCAGCAGCTCGGTCGAAGGACAGGTCGATCAGCCCCAGCATTTT	CASSSVEGQVDQPQHF
.	TRBV9	.	TRBJ1-2	TGTGCCAGCAGCGAGGGGGGGGCACGTTATGGCTACACCTTC	CASSEGGARYGYTF
TRBD1	TRBV28	.	TRBJ1-1	TGTGCCAGCAGTCAATCGGGACAGGTTGCCAGGTCTTTCTTT	CASSQSGQVARSFF
.	TRBV19	.	TRBJ1-1	TGTGCCAGTAGCCCGGCGGAAACTGAAGCTTTCTTT	CASSPAETEAFF
TRBD2	TRBV5-1	.	TRBJ2-1	TGCGCCAGCAGCTTCGAGGGAGGGCCGATGAATGAGCAGTTCTTC	CASSFEGGPMNEQFF
.	TRBV18	.	TRBJ2-7	TGTGCCAGCTCACCAGGGAGGAACGAGCAGTACTTC	CASSPGRNEQYF
TRBD1	TRBV28	.	TRBJ1-1	TGTGCCAGCAGTTTCGGACAGGGGGCGAATAACTCTCCAGAAGCTTTCTTT	CASSFGQGANNSPEAFF
.	TRBV5-6	.	TRBJ1-4	TGTGCCAGCAGCTCTGATGGGTCTAATGAAAAACTGTTTTTT	CASSSDGSNEKLFF
TRBD1	TRBV29-1	.	TRBJ2-7	TGCAGCGCCCAAGGGCAGGGGGCCTACGAGCAGTACTTC	CSAQGQGAYEQYF
.	TRBV19	.	TRBJ1-1	TGTGCCAGTAGTGAAGACCGGGGGAGAAACACTGAAGCTTTCTTT	CASSEDRGRNTEAFF
.	TRBV18	.	TRBJ2-1	TGTGCCAGCTCACCGGGCGGAGGTTACAATGAGCAGTTCTTC	CASSPGGGYNEQFF
.	TRBV28	.	TRBJ2-7	TGTGCCAGCAGTGAACGAGGGGACGAGCAGTACTTC	CASSERGDEQYF
.	TRBV6-1	.	TRBJ1-4	TGTGCCAGCAGTGAGTCCGGGGCTTTTAATGAAAAACTGTTTTTT	CASSESGAFNEKLFF
TRBD2	TRBV2	.	TRBJ2-3	TGTGCCAGCAGTGGGGAGACTAGCCCGTATTTT	CASSGETSPYF
.	TRBV11-1	.	TRBJ2-2	TGTGCCAGCAGCCCTCCAAACACCGGGGAGCTGTTTTTT	CASSPPNTGELFF
.	TRBV19	.	TRBJ1-1	TGTGCCAGTAGTATTCGAGGGGATGGCACTGAAGCTTTCTTT	CASSIRGDGTEAFF
.	TRBV6-5	.	TRBJ2-3	TGTGCCAGCAGTTACGAGGGGGGCGTAGGCACAGATACGCAGTATTTT	CASSYEGGVGTDTQYF
.	TRBV27	.	TRBJ2-5	TGTGCCAGCAGTTCCCCCCCAGAGACCCAGTACTTC	CASSSPPETQYF
.	TRBV7-9	.	TRBJ1-3	TGTGCCAGCAGCTTAAAGACCGGGACGCTAGGAAACACCATATATTTT	CASSLKTGTLGNTIYF
.	TRBV6-6	few	TRBJ2-7	TGTGCCAGCAGTTACTCGTCAGGGGCCTACGAGCAGTACTTC	CASSYSSGAYEQYF
TRBD2	TRBV7-2	.	TRBJ2-7	TGTGCCAGCAGGCCCACTAGCGGGAGGCCCTACGAGCAGTACTTC	CASRPTSGRPYEQYF
.	TRBV4-1	once	TRBJ1-1	TGCGCCAGCAGCCAAGATCTAATCAGCCGGGGTTTCGTGAACACTGAAGCTTTCTTT	CASSQDLISRGFVNTEAFF
.	TRBV18	few	TRBJ2-5	TGTGCCAGCTCACCAAAGGGAGAGACCCAGTACTTC	CASSPKGETQYF
TRBD1	TRBV7-6	once	TRBJ2-7	TGTGCCAGCAGCTCTGGTACCGGGACAGGGATCGCCTACGAGCAGTACTTC	CASSSGTGTGIAYEQYF
TRBD1	TRBV7-2	.	TRBJ1-5	TGTGCCAGCAGCGAACGGACAGGTAATCAGCCCCAGCATTTT	CASSERTGNQPQHF